The rows below give T cell receptor beta chains drawn from one sample of a study of T cells after yellow fever vaccination. TCRdb independently ran MiXCR on the 5' RACE reads; one entry per CDR3 protein. Of around 320,000 distinct CDR3 sequences listed, approximately 4% are singletons. The source material was PBMCs, sampled 15 days after the yellow fever booster vaccination. These receptors originate from a man younger than 35 who received the YFV17D yellow fever vaccine. CDR3s include the opening cysteine and the closing phenylalanine or tryptophan. The order of the fields is V gene, clone size, J gene, D gene, CDR3 protein, CDR3 DNA. D genes are given only for firm matches. Some rows have no size entry. The others give once, few or many, or a class for an expanded clone.

TRBV18	few	TRBJ2-7	TRBD1	CASSPTGQDVEQYF	TGTGCCAGCTCACCTACGGGACAGGATGTAGAGCAGTACTTC
TRBV4-1	few	TRBJ1-5	-	CASSQGSWQPQHF	TGCGCCAGCAGCCAAGGTTCGTGGCAGCCCCAGCATTTT
TRBV20-1	-	TRBJ1-2	-	CSARFVAVGYTF	TGCAGTGCTAGATTTGTGGCAGTTGGCTACACCTTC
TRBV5-1	many	TRBJ2-3	-	CASSTEGSDTQYF	TGCGCCAGCAGCACTGAGGGATCAGATACGCAGTATTTT
TRBV4-2	few	TRBJ1-1	TRBD1	CASRSPEQGHTEAFF	TGTGCCAGCAGGTCCCCGGAACAGGGGCACACTGAAGCTTTCTTT
TRBV20-1	few	TRBJ1-1	-	CRGPGQGEETEAFF	TGCAGAGGACCAGGGCAGGGAGAAGAGACTGAAGCTTTCTTT
TRBV6-2/TRBV6-3	many	TRBJ2-3	-	CASSAFRRSRVVADTQYF	TGTGCCAGCAGCGCTTTCAGGCGGTCGCGGGTGGTTGCAGATACGCAGTATTTT
TRBV20-1	many	TRBJ1-6	TRBD1	CSAPWGTGLNSPLHF	TGCAGTGCTCCCTGGGGGACAGGCCTTAATTCACCCCTCCACTTT
TRBV20-1	many	TRBJ1-5	-	CSAWGRGRSQPQHF	TGCAGTGCGTGGGGCAGGGGCAGGAGTCAGCCCCAGCATTTT
TRBV29-1	-	TRBJ1-1	-	CSVELQIPRNTEAFF	TGCAGCGTTGAACTACAAATACCAAGGAACACTGAAGCTTTCTTT
TRBV20-1	many	TRBJ1-1	-	CSAEVWEIGNTEAFF	TGCAGTGCGGAGGTGTGGGAAATTGGGAACACTGAAGCTTTCTTT
TRBV9	many	TRBJ2-1	TRBD2	CASSAETGTSGYNEQFF	TGTGCCAGCAGCGCTGAGACCGGGACTAGCGGTTACAATGAGCAGTTCTTC
TRBV12-3/TRBV12-4	-	TRBJ1-2	-	CASSLRTMAQPSFDGYTF	TGTGCCAGCAGTTTACGTACTATGGCCCAACCCTCTTTCGATGGCTACACCTTC
TRBV15	few	TRBJ1-5	-	CATSRYKASNQPQHF	TGTGCCACCAGCAGATACAAGGCTAGCAATCAGCCCCAGCATTTT
TRBV24-1	many	TRBJ2-1	-	CATSDLGPYNEQFF	TGTGCCACCAGTGATTTAGGTCCCTACAATGAGCAGTTCTTC
TRBV29-1	many	TRBJ1-1	-	CSAGSGAMNTEAFF	TGCAGCGCTGGTTCGGGGGCGATGAACACTGAAGCTTTCTTT
TRBV4-3	many	TRBJ2-2	-	CASSRDTNTGELFF	TGCGCCAGCAGCCGAGACACGAACACCGGGGAGCTGTTTTTT
TRBV3-1	once	TRBJ1-1	-	CASSQAYRNTEAFF	TGTGCCAGCAGCCAGGCCTACAGAAACACTGAAGCTTTCTTT
TRBV5-1	-	TRBJ2-5	TRBD1	CASSWDRVEETQYF	TGCGCCAGCAGCTGGGACAGGGTCGAAGAGACCCAGTACTTC
TRBV12-3/TRBV12-4	many	TRBJ1-6	-	CASSPRFYNSPLHF	TGTGCCAGCAGTCCCCGCTTCTATAATTCACCCCTCCACTTT
TRBV3-1	-	TRBJ2-3	-	CASSTPSSTDTQYF	TGTGCCAGCAGCACCCCATCCAGCACAGATACGCAGTATTTT
TRBV15	many	TRBJ2-5	TRBD1	CATSRVRGQRNRETQYF	TGTGCCACCAGCAGAGTCCGGGGACAGCGTAATCGCGAGACCCAGTACTTC
TRBV3-1	few	TRBJ1-2	TRBD1	CASSHPGTDYGYTF	TGTGCCAGCAGCCACCCCGGGACAGACTATGGCTACACCTTC